This TCR beta chain is from a study of T-cell reconstitution after alpha-beta-depleted transplantation in children. The study, taken as a whole, reports: At the one-year point after transplant, T-cell counts and TCRbeta diversity were found to come mostly from T cells that had been newly produced.

With respect to this clonotype: The antigen remains unidentified.

This CDR3 is 15 amino acids long. Germline CDR1 SGHRS, CDR2 YFSETQ. Trimming took 5 bases from V and 4 from J; bases not matched to a gene: 7. Unique molecular identifiers tagged the TCRbeta library. TCRdb reprocessed the PCR reads with MiXCR, giving one entry per CDR3 protein. The table has some 120,000 distinct CDR3 sequences, about 9.4% seen once. J is TRBJ2-3 and V is TRBV5-1; TRBD2 aligns across 10 bases. The TCR was taken from a boy between 2 and 15 years old with acute lymphoblastic leukemia, due to receive a stem cell transplant. This sample comprised PBMCs, obtained before TCRalphabeta/CD19-depleted stem cell transplant. The CDR3 reads CASRAGTSAADTQYF. DNA of the CDR3: TGCGCCAGCAGAGCCGGGACTAGCGCGGCAGATACGCAGTATTTT.